Included here is one TCR beta chain sequence, with context. The antigen remains unidentified. Sequencing was performed with immunoSEQ multiplex PCR; in TCRdb, only in-frame clones are kept and a portion is missing. Of approximately 5,000 clones in the sample, 70% to 90% were seen once. Selected pancreatic ductal adenocarcinoma patients had undergone surgery without neoadjuvant therapy. With 4 bases removed from V and 11 bases from J, the gap between germline ends came to 20 bases. This CDR3 has 14 residues. The germline V gene encodes CDR1 ENHRY and CDR2 SYGVKD. This specimen belongs to a study of T cells in pancreatic ductal adenocarcinoma. General study findings and limits: No significant tumor-blood clonality difference; means were about 0.11 and 0.072. Unique clonotypes were about 8-fold more numerous in blood than in tumor. Results skew toward the minority of patients with early-stage disease.

The material sequenced was pancreatic tumor tissue. The V and J genes are TRBV10-3 and TRBJ1-1; D unresolved. The TCR sequence derives from a human donor with pancreatic ductal adenocarcinoma. The CDR3 nucleotides read TGTGCCATCAGTGGTTACCGGGATTCTCCTTCCGCTTTCTTT. Translation: CAISGYRDSPSAFF.